In this sample, the clone carrying this T cell receptor beta chain turned up a few times. Its antigen is as yet unknown. Stated time point: pre-sensitization, week 0. Indicated treatment: therapeutic diphenylcyclopropenone sensitization with weekly scalp DPC. Trimming took 8 bases from V and 2 from J; bases not matched to a gene: 2. From germline, CDR1 is MNHEY and CDR2 SMNVEV (reference sequence). CDR3 size: 12 residues. The record originates from a study of human T cells and chemical hapten exposure. The study, taken as a whole, reports: All donors were alopecia patients, so their immunity may differ from that of healthy people. Higher patch test scores went with higher counts of PT1 expanded TCRs. Those TCRs sitting above 1 in 1000 frequency stayed the same with DPC sensitization.

TCRdb reprocessed the RACE reads via MiXCR and lists one record per CDR3 protein. The repertoire holds over 300,000 distinct CDR3 sequences, with around 5.5% as singletons. The material was whole blood, obtained in connection with sensitization to the hapten diphenylcyclopropenone (DPC). The receptor comes from a woman between 50 and 59 years old with alopecia areata. Some clones in this sample may be carry-over from other donors' samples. The rearrangement uses TRBV27 and TRBJ2-5, with 7 bases identical to TRBD1. DNA of the CDR3: TGTGCCAGCCGGGACAGACAAGAGACCCAGTACTTC. Protein product: CASRDRQETQYF.